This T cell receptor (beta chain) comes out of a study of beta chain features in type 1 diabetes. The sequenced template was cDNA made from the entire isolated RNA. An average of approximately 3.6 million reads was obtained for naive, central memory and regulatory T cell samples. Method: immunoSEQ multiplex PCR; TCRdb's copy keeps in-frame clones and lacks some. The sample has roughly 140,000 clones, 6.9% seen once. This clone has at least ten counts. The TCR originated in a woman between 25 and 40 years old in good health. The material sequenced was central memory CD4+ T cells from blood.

The DNA for the CDR3 is TGTGCCAGCAGGGGGACTTCCGGGACGAATATTCAGTACTTC. This encodes CASRGTSGTNIQYF. The chain carries TRBV2 and TRBJ2-4; maybe TRBD2 (6 bases). The V gene lost 6 bases and the J gene lost 10 bases, with 19 bases spanning the gap. The CDR3 contains 14 residues. From germline, CDR1 is SNHLY and CDR2 FYNNEI.